The 28 T cell receptor beta chains below come from one sample, sequenced in a study of cytomegalovirus exposure and HLA in healthy donors. The protocol was immunoSEQ multiplex PCR, while the TCRdb copy is restricted to in-frame clones and leaves out a portion. Here the sample spans about 50,000 clones, about nine tenths being singletons. The sample taken for sequencing was PBMCs. All receptors come from a woman in her twenties or thirties in good health and CMV-seronegative.

As DNA, the CDR3 is TGTGCCAGCAGCTTGGGGTTGCAGGGAGAGCAGTACTTC. Protein sequence: CASSLGLQGEQYF. The gene calls are TRBV7-3 and TRBJ2-7; D may be TRBD1 (5 bases). Between the trimmed V and J ends, which lost 3 bases and 7 bases, there was a span of 13 bases. The CDR3 consists of 13 residues. Germline assignment: CDR1 SGHTA and CDR2 FQGTGA.

This rearrangement joins TRBV14 to TRBJ2-1, with 8 bases that match TRBD2. The CDR3 consists of 13 residues. Germline CDR1 SGHDN, CDR2 FVKESK. The V gene end was trimmed by 4 bases and the J gene end by 7 bases; junction bases not matched to a gene: 3. The CDR3 loop is CASSPRLANEQFF. The CDR3 DNA follows: TGTGCCAGCAGCCCCCGACTAGCGAATGAGCAGTTCTTC.

CDR3 DNA sequence: TGTGCCATCCATTTCCACAGGGGGTGCGCCGGGGAGCTGTTTTTT. Protein product: CAIHFHRGCAGELFF. This chain joins TRBV21-1 and TRBJ2-2; the table's TRBD1 call for D was not verified on the DNA. TRBV21-1 is termed a pseudogene. The CDR3 runs 15 residues.

This chain links TRBV27 with TRBJ2-1, with TRBD1 matching over 7 bases. J gave up 9 bases and V 6 bases, and 5 bases lay outside the gene matches. Germline V gene lookup returns CDR1 MNHEY and CDR2 SMNVEV (reference sequence). The CDR3 loop spans 12 amino acids. For the CDR3, the DNA is TGTGCCAGCAGCCTAGGGGGCCGTGAGCAGTTCTTC. Residues: CASSLGGREQFF.

V gene TRBV19 combines with J gene TRBJ1-1, with 9 bases fitting TRBD1. With 3 bases clipped from V and 11 bases from J, the junction kept 13 bases outside the gene matches. Germline V lookup: CDR1 LNHDA, CDR2 SQIVND (reference sequence). CDR3 length: 15 amino acids. The CDR3 here is CASSMGQGRFGSAFF. CDR3 in DNA: TGTGCCAGTAGTATGGGACAGGGACGTTTTGGGTCGGCTTTCTTT.

This chain joins TRBV6-6 and TRBJ2-7; possibly TRBD2 for D (7 bases). The germline V gene has CDR1 MNHNY and CDR2 SVGAGI (reference sequence). This CDR3 comprises 13 residues. Trimming shortened V by 8 bases and J by 3 bases, and 14 bases separated the two germline ends. The CDR3 nucleotides are TGTGCCAGCGAAATAGGGGGGGGCTACGAGCAGTACTTC. Its protein is CASEIGGGYEQYF.

This chain joins TRBV27 and TRBJ2-7, with 9 bases fitting TRBD2. The CDR3 is 14 amino acids. V gave up 1 base and J gave up 6 bases; unmatched junction bases: 4. Per the germline V gene, CDR1 is MNHEY and CDR2 is SMNVEV (reference sequence). CDR3 nucleotides: TGTGCCAGCAGTTTATACGGACTAGCGCTCGAGCAGTACTTC. Protein: CASSLYGLALEQYF.

The rearrangement joins TRBV5-1 to TRBJ2-5; the D gene is possibly TRBD2 (7 bases). Between the trimmed V and J ends, which lost 7 bases and 2 bases, there was a span of 18 bases. CDR3 length equals 15 residues. Germline V lookup: CDR1 SGHRS, CDR2 YFSETQ. The CDR3 region has the DNA TGCGCCAGCGGCCAGGGGCGGGGGCCTCAAGAGACCCAGTACTTC. Translating gives CASGQGRGPQETQYF. The full variable domain, its missing parts supplied by reference TRBV5-1 and TRBJ2-5, is KAGVTQTPRYLIKTRGQQVTLSCSPISGHRSVSWYQQTPGQGLQFLFEYFSETQRNKGNFPGRFSGRQFSNSRSEMNVSTLELGDSALYLCASGQGRGPQETQYFGPGTRLLVL.

The chain employs TRBV5-1 and TRBJ2-7; 9 bases line up with TRBD1. The CDR3 loop spans 12 amino acids. Germline V gene lookup returns CDR1 SGHRS and CDR2 YFSETQ. The V segment lost 8 bases and the J segment 4 bases; nucleotides outside the gene matches: 4. The CDR3 sequence is CASADRGYEQYF. The DNA of the CDR3 is TGCGCCAGTGCGGACAGGGGTTACGAGCAGTACTTC.

The gene calls are TRBV7-9 and TRBJ2-2, with 12 nucleotides matching TRBD2. This CDR3 is 19 amino acids long. V trimming: 5 bases; J trimming: 4 bases; junction bases outside the gene matches: 14. The germline V gene has CDR1 SEHNR and CDR2 FQNEAQ (reference sequence). CDR3 amino acids: CASSPGTSGYRQGTGELFF. DNA for the CDR3: TGTGCCAGCAGCCCCGGGACTAGCGGGTACCGCCAAGGCACCGGGGAGCTGTTTTTT.

The chain recombines TRBV27 with TRBJ1-1; possibly TRBD1 for D (5 bases). Trimming took 2 bases from V and 5 from J, leaving 12 bases between them. CDR1 and CDR2 from the germline V gene are MNHEY and SMNVEV (reference sequence). The CDR3 contains 14 residues. Here the CDR3 reads CASSLQAGFTEAFF. In DNA form, the CDR3 reads TGTGCCAGCAGTTTACAAGCAGGGTTTACTGAAGCTTTCTTT.

The chain employs TRBV28 and TRBJ2-5, with 8 bases aligning to TRBD1. With 4 bases clipped from V and 0 bases from J, the junction kept 4 bases outside the gene matches. There are 15 residues in the CDR3. CDR1 and CDR2 from the germline V gene are MDHEN and SYDVKM. Here the CDR3 reads CASSSGQGNQETQYF. CDR3 DNA: TGTGCCAGCAGTTCAGGACAGGGTAACCAAGAGACCCAGTACTTC.

The chain carries TRBV28 and TRBJ1-1, with 7 bases aligning to TRBD1. Germline V gene data show CDR1 as MDHEN and CDR2 as SYDVKM. The length of the CDR3 is 15 residues. The ends lost 3 bases at V and 7 bases at J; junction bases unmatched: 11. CDR3 nucleotide sequence: TGTGCCAGCAGTTTGGGGGGACAGAAAAGGGGTGAAGCTTTCTTT. Its protein is CASSLGGQKRGEAFF.

The chain carries TRBV30 and TRBJ1-5; D remains unclear. The V end lost 0 bases, the J end lost 7 bases, and 13 bases lay between the germline ends. Germline loops: CDR1 GTSNPN, CDR2 SVGIG (reference sequence). The length of the CDR3 is 14 residues. The chain's CDR3 is CAWSVRGVQQPQHF. The CDR3 DNA is TGTGCCTGGAGTGTACGCGGGGTACAACAGCCCCAGCATTTT.

The V and J genes are TRBV29-1 and TRBJ2-1; TRBD2 aligns across 14 bases. The CDR3 length is 18 residues. V lost 7 bases, J lost 0 bases, and 11 bases stayed unmatched. From germline, CDR1 is SQVTM and CDR2 ANQGSEA. In DNA, the CDR3 is TGCAGCGGCCGGGACGGCGGGACTAGCGGGAGCTCCTACAATGAGCAGTTCTTC. As protein: CSGRDGGTSGSSYNEQFF.

The rearrangement links TRBV19 to TRBJ2-7; tentative D call: TRBD1 (6 bases). Germline loops: CDR1 LNHDA, CDR2 SQIVND (reference sequence). The CDR3 extends over 14 amino acids. V gave up 5 bases and J gave up 4 bases, with 15 bases separating them. The CDR3 reads CASSPPGHRYEQYF. The CDR3 DNA reads as TGTGCCAGTAGTCCTCCGGGACATAGATACGAGCAGTACTTC.

The V gene is TRBV6-1, the J gene TRBJ1-2; D is ambiguous. CDR1 MNHNS and CDR2 SASEGT come from the germline V gene. There are 14 residues in the CDR3. The V and J ends lost 2 bases and 3 bases respectively, with 10 bases between them. The CDR3 is CASSEFASDYGYTF. CDR3 coding DNA: TGTGCCAGCAGTGAATTCGCCAGCGACTATGGCTACACCTTC.

This rearrangement joins TRBV11-1 to TRBJ1-2, with 7 positions matching TRBD1. Trimming cost V 5 bases and J 1 base; bases outside gene matches: 7. The CDR3 length is 15 residues. The germline V gene has CDR1 SGHAT and CDR2 FQDESV (reference sequence). In DNA, the CDR3 is TGTGCCAGCAGCCACCCGGGACAGCTTAACTATGGCTACACCTTC. Protein: CASSHPGQLNYGYTF.

The chain is built from TRBV28 and TRBJ1-5; D is possibly TRBD1 (6 bases). CDR3 length: 15 amino acids. The germline V gene has CDR1 MDHEN and CDR2 SYDVKM. V gave up 10 bases and J gave up 4 bases, with 20 bases separating them. The CDR3 protein is CANTTEQGGNQPQHF. As DNA, the CDR3 is TGTGCCAACACGACAGAACAGGGCGGGAATCAGCCCCAGCATTTT.

CDR3: CASSQYGTSASYEQYF. The CDR3 DNA sequence: TGTGCCAGCAGCCAATATGGGACTAGCGCCTCCTACGAGCAGTACTTC. This chain joins TRBV7-2 and TRBJ2-7; 10 nucleotides match TRBD2. In germline, CDR1 is SGHTA, CDR2 FQGNSA. This CDR3 has 16 amino acids. The J segment lost 0 bases and the V segment lost 5 bases, leaving 7 bases of the junction unmatched.

The V and J genes are TRBV11-2 and TRBJ2-2, with a possible D match to TRBD2 (6 bases). This CDR3 has 14 residues. Deletions cut 5 bases from V and 6 bases from J, with 13 bases between. Germline V lookup: CDR1 SGHAT, CDR2 FQNNGV. The CDR3 DNA follows: TGTGCCAGCAGCCCCGGAGGGTTCGCCGGGGAGCTGTTTTTT. It codes for CASSPGGFAGELFF.

J is TRBJ2-6 and V is TRBV6-4; D is possibly TRBD2 (6 bases). V was clipped by 0 bases and J by 0 bases, with 12 bases between them. In germline, CDR1 is MRHNA, CDR2 SNTAGT. This CDR3 is 18 amino acids long. CDR3 DNA: TGTGCCAGCAGTGACTCCCCGGGACTGAGCTCTGGGGCCAACGTCCTGACTTTC. Protein sequence: CASSDSPGLSSGANVLTF.

The genes are TRBV7-2 and TRBJ2-3; 12 bases fit TRBD2. V lost 3 bases and J lost 4; bases outside the gene matches: 8. Germline V gives CDR1 SGHTA, CDR2 FQGNSA. The CDR3 is made up of 17 amino acids. DNA for the CDR3: TGTGCCAGCAGCTTTCTAGCGGGAGGGGGAAGGGCAGATACGCAGTATTTT. This gives the protein CASSFLAGGGRADTQYF.

V usage is TRBV4-3 and J usage is TRBJ1-5, with 8 bases matching TRBD1. CDR1 and CDR2 from the germline V gene are LGHNA and YSLEER. The CDR3 is 16 amino acids. V was pared by 0 bases and J by 4 bases, with 5 bases of the junction left unmatched. CDR3 protein: CASSQEMGQENQPQHF. The DNA for the CDR3 is TGCGCCAGCAGCCAAGAGATGGGACAGGAGAATCAGCCCCAGCATTTT.

The rearrangement uses TRBV27 and TRBJ1-5; the match to TRBD1 covers 7 bases. The CDR3 has 15 amino acids. CDR1 is MNHEY, CDR2 SMNVEV, per germline (reference sequence). V gave up 2 bases and J gave up 7 bases; unmatched junction bases: 8. The CDR3 DNA sequence: TGTGCCAGCAGTTTAAGCGCCAGGGGGATACAGCCCCAGCATTTT. Amino acids: CASSLSARGIQPQHF.

This chain links TRBV6-5 with TRBJ1-3; TRBD1 matches 8 bases. After removal of 5 bases from V and 2 bases from J, the junction contained 5 bases not matched to a gene. The germline V gene has CDR1 MNHEY and CDR2 SVGAGI. The length of the CDR3 is 15 residues. The CDR3 bases are TGTGCCAGCAGTCGACAGGGGTTCGCTGGAAACACCATATATTTT. This gives the protein CASSRQGFAGNTIYF.

V gene TRBV27 combines with J gene TRBJ2-7; 7 bases are shared with TRBD2. The CDR3 is made up of 14 amino acids. The germline CDR1 and CDR2 sequences are MNHEY and SMNVEV (reference sequence). V shed 2 bases, J shed 3 bases, and the junction held 4 bases outside the gene matches. CDR3 loop: CASSLRREFYEQYF. CDR3 DNA: TGTGCCAGCAGTTTAAGGCGGGAGTTCTACGAGCAGTACTTC.

The rearrangement joins TRBV29-1 to TRBJ2-7, with 13 bases matching TRBD2. The germline CDR1 and CDR2 sequences are SQVTM and ANQGSEA. The ends lost 6 bases at V and 7 bases at J; junction bases unmatched: 9. This CDR3 comprises 14 residues. In nucleotides, the CDR3 is TGCAGCGTCTACACCGGGACTAGCGGGATTGAGCAGTACTTC. It translates to CSVYTGTSGIEQYF.